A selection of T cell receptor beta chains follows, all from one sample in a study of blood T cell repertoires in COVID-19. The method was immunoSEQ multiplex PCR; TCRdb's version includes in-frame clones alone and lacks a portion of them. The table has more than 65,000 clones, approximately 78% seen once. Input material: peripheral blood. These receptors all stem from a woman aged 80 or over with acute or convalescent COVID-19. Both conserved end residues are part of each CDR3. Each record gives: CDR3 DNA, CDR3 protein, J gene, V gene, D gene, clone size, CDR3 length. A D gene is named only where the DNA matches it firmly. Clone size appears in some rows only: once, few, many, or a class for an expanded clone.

TGTGCCACCAGCAGAGTCTTCGGGGAGCAGGGCTACACCTTC,CATSRVFGEQGYTF,TRBJ1-2,TRBV15,-,once,14
TGTGCCAGCAGCTTGGCCGGGACAGGGGGCCTGGGGGACACTGAAGCTTTCTTT,CASSLAGTGGLGDTEAFF,TRBJ1-1,TRBV5-8,TRBD1,-,18
TGTGCCAGCAGTTACTCGACCATGGGAGACACTGAAGCTTTCTTT,CASSYSTMGDTEAFF,TRBJ1-1,TRBV6-5,-,-,15
TGCGCCAGCAGCCAAGCCGGGACAGTCTCCTACGAGCAGTACTTC,CASSQAGTVSYEQYF,TRBJ2-7,TRBV4-1,TRBD1,-,15
TGTGCCACCAGCCCGTGGGACAGGGGGCCCGGAAACACCATATATTTT,CATSPWDRGPGNTIYF,TRBJ1-3,TRBV15,TRBD1,-,16
TGTGCCAGCAGTTTGGGGACTAGCGGGAACAATGAGCAGTTCTTC,CASSLGTSGNNEQFF,TRBJ2-1,TRBV27,TRBD2,-,15
TGTGCCAGCAGCACCATAGGAGGAACTGAAGCTTTCTTT,CASSTIGGTEAFF,TRBJ1-1,TRBV5-4,-,-,13
TGTGCCATCAGTGTCGGGGCACAGACAGGCGAGCAGTACTTC,CAISVGAQTGEQYF,TRBJ2-7,TRBV10-3,-,once,14
TGTGCCAGCGCAAACGGGGGGACCGGGGAGCTGTTTTTT,CASANGGTGELFF,TRBJ2-2,TRBV6-4,TRBD2,once,13
TGTGCCAGCAGCCACAAAGCAGGGGGCACTGAAGCTTTCTTT,CASSHKAGGTEAFF,TRBJ1-1,TRBV3-1/TRBV3-2,TRBD1,-,14
TGTGCCAGCAGTTTAGCCGGGACAGGTGGGGGATACGAGCAGTACTTC,CASSLAGTGGGYEQYF,TRBJ2-7,TRBV27,TRBD1,-,16
TGTGCCAGCAGACTTCACTTTCGGGGGGCTAATGAAAAACTGTTTTTT,CASRLHFRGANEKLFF,TRBJ1-4,TRBV28,-,-,16
TGCAGTGCTAGTGGGGGGCATAAGGGTATGGAGACCCAGTACTTC,CSASGGHKGMETQYF,TRBJ2-5,TRBV20-1,-,-,15
TGTGCCAGCAGCACCGGTGGAGGGACTGAAGCTTTCTTT,CASSTGGGTEAFF,TRBJ1-1,TRBV7-3,-,-,13
TGTGCCAGCAAGGTCCCTCCGCGGACAGGGGGATTGAACACTGAAGCTTTCTTT,CASKVPPRTGGLNTEAFF,TRBJ1-1,TRBV7-9,TRBD1,-,18
TGTGCCAGCAATGACGCACAGGGGGCTTCCAGTGTTATCTACGAGCAGTACTTC,CASNDAQGASSVIYEQYF,TRBJ2-7,TRBV6-1,TRBD1,-,18
TGTGCCAGCAGCGTAGTGTTGGGAGTGAACACTGAAGCTTTCTTT,CASSVVLGVNTEAFF,TRBJ1-1,TRBV9,-,-,15
TGTGCCAGTAGTAAAGAGGACAGGGTGACGAGGACTGAAGCTTTCTTT,CASSKEDRVTRTEAFF,TRBJ1-1,TRBV19,TRBD1,-,16
TGTGCCAGCAGCCCTTCGGGGACAGCGTCCCGGGAGCAGTACTTC,CASSPSGTASREQYF,TRBJ2-7,TRBV5-4,TRBD1,-,15
TGTGCCAGCAGCTTAGGCACGGGACAGGGTAACACCGGGGAGCTGTTTTTT,CASSLGTGQGNTGELFF,TRBJ2-2,TRBV13,TRBD1,-,17
TGTGCCAGCTCACTTCAGGGGGTATATGAAGCTTTCTTT,CASSLQGVYEAFF,TRBJ1-1,TRBV18,TRBD1,-,13
TGTGCCAGCAGCCAATCGGGACAGGACTACAATGAGCAGTTCTTC,CASSQSGQDYNEQFF,TRBJ2-1,TRBV11-2,TRBD1,-,15
TGTGCCAGCTCACCGACAGGGGGCCAAAACAATCAGCCCCAGCATTTT,CASSPTGGQNNQPQHF,TRBJ1-5,TRBV18,TRBD1,-,16
TGTGCCAGCAGCACGGACAGAGACCCAGCTGGAAACACCATATATTTT,CASSTDRDPAGNTIYF,TRBJ1-3,TRBV7-9,-,-,16
TGTGCGTCCCTTAGGGACAGGGGTACCACCGGGGAGCTGTTTTTT,CASLRDRGTTGELFF,TRBJ2-2,TRBV6-5,TRBD1,-,15
TGCAGCGTTGGAGCAGGGAACACTGAAGCTTTCTTT,CSVGAGNTEAFF,TRBJ1-1,TRBV29-1,-,-,12
TGTGCCAGCAGCCGCATCGCTCCAGTGAACACTGAAGCTTTCTTT,CASSRIAPVNTEAFF,TRBJ1-1,TRBV6-5,-,-,15
TGTGCCAGCACCCTTGGGACAGGGGGTACTGAAGCTTTCTTT,CASTLGTGGTEAFF,TRBJ1-1,TRBV11-2,TRBD1,-,14
TGCAGCGTTGGGGACAGGGTGGGTGAAAAACTGTTTTTT,CSVGDRVGEKLFF,TRBJ1-4,TRBV29-1,TRBD1,-,13
TGTGCCAGCAGCTTAGGACGGGGGGTTGACTACACCTTC,CASSLGRGVDYTF,TRBJ1-2,TRBV7-2,-,-,13
TGTGCCAGCAGCTCCGGACAGGGGGGCGAGCAGTACTTC,CASSSGQGGEQYF,TRBJ2-7,TRBV7-9,TRBD1,-,13
TGTGCCAGCAGTTTATCGTATTCTAATTCACCCCTCCACTTT,CASSLSYSNSPLHF,TRBJ1-6,TRBV27,-,-,14
TGTGCCAGCAGCTCAGGACTAGCGGCCCCCAATGAGCAGTTCTTC,CASSSGLAAPNEQFF,TRBJ2-1,TRBV14,TRBD2,-,15
TGTGCCAGCAGCTTACGGAGGTCAGGGGTGATCAATCAGCCCCAGCATTTT,CASSLRRSGVINQPQHF,TRBJ1-5,TRBV7-2,-,-,17
TGTGCCAGCAGTTACCACGACAGGGAAGACTATGGCTACACCTTC,CASSYHDREDYGYTF,TRBJ1-2,TRBV6-5,TRBD1,-,15
TGTGCCAGCAGCTTAGGAGGGACAGGCTTTAATGGCTACACCTTC,CASSLGGTGFNGYTF,TRBJ1-2,TRBV7-9,TRBD1,-,15
TGTGCCAGCAGTTTTGGGCAGGATCAGCCCCAGCATTTT,CASSFGQDQPQHF,TRBJ1-5,TRBV12-3/TRBV12-4,-,once,13
TGCAGCGTTTCGGAGGAAGGAGGTTCACCCCTCCACTTT,CSVSEEGGSPLHF,TRBJ1-6,TRBV29-1,-,-,13
TGTGCTAGTGGTTTGAGGACAGTTAATAGCAATCAGCCCCAGCATTTT,CASGLRTVNSNQPQHF,TRBJ1-5,TRBV12-5,-,-,16
TGTGCCAGCAGCTTGACAGGGATGGATCGAGCCCAGCATTTT,CASSLTGMDRAQHF,TRBJ1-5,TRBV5-8,-,-,14
TGCAGTGCTAGTGTGCCAGGAACCACAGATACGCAGTATTTT,CSASVPGTTDTQYF,TRBJ2-3,TRBV20-1,-,-,14
TGCAGTGCTAGTCCGACTCTGCAAACGAACAGGGGAAATCCCTATGGCTACACCTTC,CSASPTLQTNRGNPYGYTF,TRBJ1-2,TRBV20-1,TRBD1,-,19
TGCGCCAGCAGTGAGTCTAGTAGCGGGGGGGCTCGGCAAGAGACCCAGTACTTC,CASSESSSGGARQETQYF,TRBJ2-5,TRBV10-1,TRBD2,few,18
TGTGCCAGCGGGGACAGTCTGAACACTGAAGCTTTCTTT,CASGDSLNTEAFF,TRBJ1-1,TRBV27,TRBD1,once,13